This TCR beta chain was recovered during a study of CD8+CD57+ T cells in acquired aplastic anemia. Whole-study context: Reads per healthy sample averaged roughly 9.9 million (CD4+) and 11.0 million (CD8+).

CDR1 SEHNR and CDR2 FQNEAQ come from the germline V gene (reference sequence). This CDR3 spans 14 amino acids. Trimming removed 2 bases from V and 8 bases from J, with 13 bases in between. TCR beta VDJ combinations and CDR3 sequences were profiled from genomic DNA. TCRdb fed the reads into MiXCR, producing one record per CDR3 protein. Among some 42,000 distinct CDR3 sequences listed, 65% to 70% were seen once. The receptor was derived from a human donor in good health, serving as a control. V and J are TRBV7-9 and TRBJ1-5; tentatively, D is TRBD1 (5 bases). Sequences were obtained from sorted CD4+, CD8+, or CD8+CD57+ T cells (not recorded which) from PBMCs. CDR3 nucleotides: TGTGCCAGCAGCTTAACCGGGGCAAGGGAGCCCCAGCATTTT. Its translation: CASSLTGAREPQHF.